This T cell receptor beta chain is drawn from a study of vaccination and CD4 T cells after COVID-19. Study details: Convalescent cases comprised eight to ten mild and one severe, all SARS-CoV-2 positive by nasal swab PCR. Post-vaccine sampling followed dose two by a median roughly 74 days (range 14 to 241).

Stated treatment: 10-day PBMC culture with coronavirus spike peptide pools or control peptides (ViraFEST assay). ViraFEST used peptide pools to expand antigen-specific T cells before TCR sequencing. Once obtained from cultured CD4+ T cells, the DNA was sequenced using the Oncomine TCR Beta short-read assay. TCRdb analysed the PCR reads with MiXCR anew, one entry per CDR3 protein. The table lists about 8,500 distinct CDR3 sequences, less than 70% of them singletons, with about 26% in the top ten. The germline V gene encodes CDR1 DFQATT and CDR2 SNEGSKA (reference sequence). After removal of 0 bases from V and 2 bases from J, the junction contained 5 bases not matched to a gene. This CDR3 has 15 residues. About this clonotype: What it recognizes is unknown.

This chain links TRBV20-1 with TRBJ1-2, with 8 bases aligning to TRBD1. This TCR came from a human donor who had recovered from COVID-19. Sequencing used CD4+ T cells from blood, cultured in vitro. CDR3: CSARDRDRRNYGYTF. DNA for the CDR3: TGCAGTGCTAGAGATCGGGACAGGCGAAACTATGGCTACACCTTC.